The entry below describes one T cell receptor beta chain. No antigen is known for it. Germline CDR1 is LGHNA and CDR2 is YSLEER. CDR3 size: 15 residues. The junction had 1 base not matched to a gene; V was cut back by 0 bases and J by 6 bases. This entry comes from a study of T cells after yellow fever vaccination. Study summary: The authors prepared low-cell-number fractions using SMART-Seq v4 Ultra Low Input. General study results and limits: Once the booster was given, most primary-vaccination clones reappeared, at about 96% for CD4 and around 90% for CD8. A faster peak, day 5 versus 15, was reached by the weaker secondary response. The presence of abundant clonotypes contaminating from the bulk population was possible in FACS-sorted repertoires.

TCRdb called the 5' RACE reads again in MiXCR, with one record for every CDR3 protein. The sample includes some 340,000 distinct CDR3 sequences, about 10% of them seen just once. The sequences come from CD4+ T cells sorted from PBMCs, collected 45 days after the yellow fever booster vaccination. The sequence was obtained from a man between 18 and 35 years old who received the YFV17D yellow fever vaccine. The rearrangement links TRBV4-3 to TRBJ1-6; the match to TRBD1 covers 8 bases. CDR3 amino acids: CASSQDRGPNSPLHF. CDR3 nucleotides: TGCGCCAGCAGCCAAGACAGGGGGCCTAATTCACCCCTCCACTTT.